This TCR beta chain appears in the sequencing data of a study of shared T cell receptors in the human thymus. Germline V gene sequence: CDR1 KGHSH, CDR2 LQKENI. The CDR3 length is 15 residues. The V and J ends lost 6 bases and 1 base, in that order; junction bases with no gene match: 7. The table came from immunoSEQ multiplex PCR; TCRdb's copy has only in-frame clones and leaves some out. The repertoire holds 630,000 or so clones, with around 87% as singletons. The sample also formed part of further work on human thymus T cells. That investigation notes: The study used thymus tissue resected during corrective heart surgery.

Material: thymocytes. This TCR derives from a boy under two years old with a congenital heart defect. This sequence joins TRBV18 and TRBJ2-7, with 9 bases identical to TRBD1. In DNA, the CDR3 is TGTGCCAGCTCCCAAGGACAGGGGCCGTCCTACGAGCAGTACTTC. It specifies CASSQGQGPSYEQYF.